Given below is one T cell receptor (beta chain) in context. These data originate in a study of shared clonotypes between healthy human individuals. Produced via immunoSEQ multiplex PCR; TCRdb's table is partial and in-frame only. The sample comprises more than 1,200,000 clones, approximately 98.5% of which are singletons, and 0.36% rests with the top ten. This CDR3 has 14 amino acids. J gave up 4 bases and V 3 bases, and 2 bases lay outside the gene matches. Germline V lookup: CDR1 SNHLY, CDR2 FYNNEI. The sample comprised naive CD4+ T cells sorted from blood. The subset was: CD45RA+ positively selected. The chain recombines TRBV2 with TRBJ1-1; 10 positions match TRBD1. The TCR was taken from a man aged 25 to 40 in good health. Here the CDR3 reads CASSETGGITEAFF. In DNA form, the CDR3 reads TGTGCCAGCAGTGAGACAGGGGGCATCACTGAAGCTTTCTTT. Together with reference TRBV2 and TRBJ1-1, the CDR3 gives the full variable domain: EPEVTQTPSHQVTQMGQEVILRCVPISNHLYFYWYRQILGQKVEFLVSFYNNEISEKSEIFDDQFSVERPDGSNFTLKIRSTKLEDSAMYFCASSETGGITEAFFGQGTRLTVV.